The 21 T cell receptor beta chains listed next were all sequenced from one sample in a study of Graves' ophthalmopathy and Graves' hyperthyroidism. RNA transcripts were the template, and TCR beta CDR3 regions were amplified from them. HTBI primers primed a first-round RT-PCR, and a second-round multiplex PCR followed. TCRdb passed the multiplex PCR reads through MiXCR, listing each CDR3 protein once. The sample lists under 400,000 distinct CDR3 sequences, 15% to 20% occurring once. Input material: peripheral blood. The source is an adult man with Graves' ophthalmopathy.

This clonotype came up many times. The CDR3 spells CSVVKGQGYQETQYF. CDR3 DNA: TGCAGCGTTGTCAAGGGACAGGGGTACCAAGAGACCCAGTACTTC. The chain uses TRBV29-1 and TRBJ2-5, with TRBD1 matching over 10 bases. The CDR3 consists of 15 residues. Per germline, CDR1 SQVTM and CDR2 ANQGSEA. After removal of 4 bases from V and 0 bases from J, the junction contained 5 bases not matched to a gene.

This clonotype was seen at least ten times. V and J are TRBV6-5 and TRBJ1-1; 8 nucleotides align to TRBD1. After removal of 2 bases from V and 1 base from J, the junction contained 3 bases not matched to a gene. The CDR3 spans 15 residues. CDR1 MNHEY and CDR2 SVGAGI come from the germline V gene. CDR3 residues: CASSYQGAANTEAFF. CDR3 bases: TGTGCCAGCAGTTACCAGGGGGCCGCGAACACTGAAGCTTTCTTT.

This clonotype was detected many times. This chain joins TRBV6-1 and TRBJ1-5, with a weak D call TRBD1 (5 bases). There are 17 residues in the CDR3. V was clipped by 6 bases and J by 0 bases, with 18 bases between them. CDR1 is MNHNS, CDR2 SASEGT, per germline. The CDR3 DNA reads TGTGCCAGCAGGAACCCGGACGGGGGATATAGCAATCAGCCCCAGCATTTT. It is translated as CASRNPDGGYSNQPQHF.

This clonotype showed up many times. CDR3 loop: CASSARLGRVIAKNIQYF. Here the CDR3 DNA reads TGTGCCAGCAGCGCTCGATTGGGCAGGGTCATAGCCAAAAACATTCAGTACTTC. This chain connects TRBV28 to TRBJ2-4; D is perhaps TRBD1 (5 bases). Trimming pared 6 bases from V and 0 bases from J, leaving 21 bases between. This CDR3 is built from 18 residues. The V gene's germline CDR1 is MDHEN and CDR2 SYDVKM.

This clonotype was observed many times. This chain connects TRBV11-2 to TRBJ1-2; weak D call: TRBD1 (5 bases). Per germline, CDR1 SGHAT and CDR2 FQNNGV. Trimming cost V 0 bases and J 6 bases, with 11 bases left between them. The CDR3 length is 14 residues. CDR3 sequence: CASSLDRGSNGYTF. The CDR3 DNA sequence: TGTGCCAGCAGCTTAGATCGGGGGAGCAATGGCTACACCTTC.

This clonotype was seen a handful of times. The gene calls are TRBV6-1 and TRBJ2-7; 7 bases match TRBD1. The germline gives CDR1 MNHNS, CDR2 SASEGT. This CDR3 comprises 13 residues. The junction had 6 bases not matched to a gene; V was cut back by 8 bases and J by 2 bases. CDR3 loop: CASGRQGTYEQYF. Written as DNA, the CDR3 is TGTGCCAGCGGCCGACAGGGAACCTACGAGCAGTACTTC.

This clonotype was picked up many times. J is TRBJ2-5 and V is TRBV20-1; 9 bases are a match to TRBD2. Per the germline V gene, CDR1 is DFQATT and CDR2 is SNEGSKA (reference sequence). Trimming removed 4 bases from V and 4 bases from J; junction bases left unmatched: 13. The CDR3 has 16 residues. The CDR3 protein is CSATPPGGGAGETQYF. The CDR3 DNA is TGCAGTGCTACCCCCCCGGGCGGGGGGGCCGGAGAGACCCAGTACTTC.

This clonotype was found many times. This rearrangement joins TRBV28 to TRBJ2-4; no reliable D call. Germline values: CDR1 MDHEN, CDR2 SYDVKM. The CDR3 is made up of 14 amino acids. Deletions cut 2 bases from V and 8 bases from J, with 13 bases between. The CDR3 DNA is TGTGCCAGCAGTTTAGGACCCCGCACGGACATTCAGTACTTC. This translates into CASSLGPRTDIQYF.

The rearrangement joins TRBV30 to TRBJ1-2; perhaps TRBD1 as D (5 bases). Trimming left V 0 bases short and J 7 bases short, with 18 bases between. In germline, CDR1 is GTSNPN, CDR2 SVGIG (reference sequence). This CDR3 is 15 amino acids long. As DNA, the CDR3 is TGTGCCTGGAGTGTGGGGTCAGGGAGGAGGGGTGGCTACACCTTC. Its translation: CAWSVGSGRRGGYTF.

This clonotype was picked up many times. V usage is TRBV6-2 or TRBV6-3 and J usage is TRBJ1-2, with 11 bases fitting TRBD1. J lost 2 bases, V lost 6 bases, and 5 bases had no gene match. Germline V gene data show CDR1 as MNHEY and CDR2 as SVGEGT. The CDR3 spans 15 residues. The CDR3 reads CASRQGTGGNYGYTF. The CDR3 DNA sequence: TGTGCCAGCAGACAAGGGACAGGGGGGAACTATGGCTACACCTTC.

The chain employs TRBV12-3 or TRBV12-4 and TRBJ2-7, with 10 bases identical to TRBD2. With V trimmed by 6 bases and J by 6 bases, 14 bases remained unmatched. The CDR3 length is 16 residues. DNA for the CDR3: TGTGCCAGCAGCCCGAGCTCTAGCGGGGGTCCTCCCGAGCAGTACTTC. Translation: CASSPSSSGGPPEQYF.

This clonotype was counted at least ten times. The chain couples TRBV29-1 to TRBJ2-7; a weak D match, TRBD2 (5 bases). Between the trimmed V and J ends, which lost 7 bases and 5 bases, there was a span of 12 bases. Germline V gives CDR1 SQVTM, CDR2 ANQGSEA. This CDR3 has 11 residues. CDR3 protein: CSGRGSNEQYF. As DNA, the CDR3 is TGCAGCGGAAGAGGGTCCAACGAGCAGTACTTC.

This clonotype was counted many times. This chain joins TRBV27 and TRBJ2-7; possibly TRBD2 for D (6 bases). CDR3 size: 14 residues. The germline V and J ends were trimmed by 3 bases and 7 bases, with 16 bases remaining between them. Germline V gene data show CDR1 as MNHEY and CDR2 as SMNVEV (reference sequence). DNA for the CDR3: TGTGCCAGCAGTTTTCTTGGCGGGAATTCTGAGCAGTACTTC. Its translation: CASSFLGGNSEQYF.

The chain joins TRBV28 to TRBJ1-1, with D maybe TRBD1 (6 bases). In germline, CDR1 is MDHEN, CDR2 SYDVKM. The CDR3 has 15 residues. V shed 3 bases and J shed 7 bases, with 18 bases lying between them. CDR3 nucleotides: TGTGCCAGCAGTTTTAGTCAGGGGCGCAAAGGTGAAGCTTTCTTT. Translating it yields CASSFSQGRKGEAFF.

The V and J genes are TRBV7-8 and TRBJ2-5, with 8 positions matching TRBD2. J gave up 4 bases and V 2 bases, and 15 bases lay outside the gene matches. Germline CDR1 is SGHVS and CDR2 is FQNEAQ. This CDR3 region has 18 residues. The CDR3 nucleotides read TGTGCCAGCAGCTTATCACGTACTGGGACTAGGGTTGGAGAGACCCAGTACTTC. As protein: CASSLSRTGTRVGETQYF.

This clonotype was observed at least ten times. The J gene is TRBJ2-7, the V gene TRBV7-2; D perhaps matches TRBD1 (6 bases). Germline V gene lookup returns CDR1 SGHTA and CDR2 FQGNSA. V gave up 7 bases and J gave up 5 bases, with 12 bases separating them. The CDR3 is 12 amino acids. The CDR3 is CASTMTGNEQYF. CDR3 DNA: TGTGCCAGCACGATGACAGGCAACGAGCAGTACTTC.

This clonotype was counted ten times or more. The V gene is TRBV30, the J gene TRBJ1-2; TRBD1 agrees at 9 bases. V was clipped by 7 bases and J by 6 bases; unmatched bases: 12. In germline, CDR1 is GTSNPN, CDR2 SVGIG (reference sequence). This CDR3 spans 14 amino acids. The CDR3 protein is CAFLAGTGLNGYTF. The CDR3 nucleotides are TGTGCCTTCCTAGCCGGGACAGGGTTGAATGGCTACACCTTC.

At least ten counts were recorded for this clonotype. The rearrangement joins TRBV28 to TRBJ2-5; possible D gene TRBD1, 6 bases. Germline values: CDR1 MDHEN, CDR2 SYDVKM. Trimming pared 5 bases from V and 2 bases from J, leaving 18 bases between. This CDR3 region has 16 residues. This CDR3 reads CASSDSRIGQQETQYF. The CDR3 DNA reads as TGTGCCAGCAGTGATTCAAGAATCGGACAGCAAGAGACCCAGTACTTC.

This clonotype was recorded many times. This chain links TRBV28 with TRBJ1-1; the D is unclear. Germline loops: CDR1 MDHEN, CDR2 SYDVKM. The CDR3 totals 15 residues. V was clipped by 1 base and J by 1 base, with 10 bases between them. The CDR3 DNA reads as TGTGCCAGCAGTTTATTACCGGGAAGGAACACTGAAGCTTTCTTT. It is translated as CASSLLPGRNTEAFF.

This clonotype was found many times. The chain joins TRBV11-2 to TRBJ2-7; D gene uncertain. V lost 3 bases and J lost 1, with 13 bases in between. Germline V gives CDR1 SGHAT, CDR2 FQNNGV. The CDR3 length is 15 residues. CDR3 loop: CASSLLTQESYEQYF. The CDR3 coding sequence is TGTGCCAGCAGCTTGTTGACCCAGGAATCCTACGAGCAGTACTTC.

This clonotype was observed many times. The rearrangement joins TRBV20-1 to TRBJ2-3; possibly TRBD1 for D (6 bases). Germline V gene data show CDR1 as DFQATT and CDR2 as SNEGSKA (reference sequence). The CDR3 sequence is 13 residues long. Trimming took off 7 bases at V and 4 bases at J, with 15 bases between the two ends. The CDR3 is CSGKGGGADTQYF. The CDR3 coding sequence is TGCAGTGGTAAAGGTGGGGGCGCAGATACGCAGTATTTT.